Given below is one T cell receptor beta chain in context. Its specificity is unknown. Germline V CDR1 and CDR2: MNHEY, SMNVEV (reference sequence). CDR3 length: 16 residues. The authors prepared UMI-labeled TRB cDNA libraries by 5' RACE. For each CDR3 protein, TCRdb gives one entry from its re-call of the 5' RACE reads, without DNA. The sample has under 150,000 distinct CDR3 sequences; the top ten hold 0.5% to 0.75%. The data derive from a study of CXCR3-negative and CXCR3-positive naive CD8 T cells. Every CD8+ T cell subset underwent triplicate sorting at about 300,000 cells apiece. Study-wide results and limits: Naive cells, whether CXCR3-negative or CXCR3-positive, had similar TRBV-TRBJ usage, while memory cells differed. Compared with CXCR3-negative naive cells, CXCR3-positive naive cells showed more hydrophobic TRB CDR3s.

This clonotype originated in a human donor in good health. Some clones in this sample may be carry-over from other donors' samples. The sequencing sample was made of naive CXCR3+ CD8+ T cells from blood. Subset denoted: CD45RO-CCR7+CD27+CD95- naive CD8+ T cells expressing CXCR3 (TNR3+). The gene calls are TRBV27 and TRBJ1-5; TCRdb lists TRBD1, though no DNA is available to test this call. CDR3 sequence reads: CASSLYGTTTLQPQHF.